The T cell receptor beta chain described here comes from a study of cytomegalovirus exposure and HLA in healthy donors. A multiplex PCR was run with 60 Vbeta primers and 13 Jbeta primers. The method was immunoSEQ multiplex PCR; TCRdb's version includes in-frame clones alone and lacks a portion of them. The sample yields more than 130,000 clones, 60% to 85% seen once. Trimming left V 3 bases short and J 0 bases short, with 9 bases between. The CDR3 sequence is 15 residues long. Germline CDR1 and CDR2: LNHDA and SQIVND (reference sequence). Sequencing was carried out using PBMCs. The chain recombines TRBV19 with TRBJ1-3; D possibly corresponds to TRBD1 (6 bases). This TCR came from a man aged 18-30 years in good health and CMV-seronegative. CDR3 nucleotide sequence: TGTGCCAGTAGTATGGGCAGGGGCTCTGGAAACACCATATATTTT. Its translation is CASSMGRGSGNTIYF. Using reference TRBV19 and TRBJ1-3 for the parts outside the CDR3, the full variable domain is DGGITQSPKYLFRKEGQNVTLSCEQNLNHDAMYWYRQDPGQGLRLIYYSQIVNDFQKGDIAEGYSVSREKKESFPLTVTSAQKNPTAFYLCASSMGRGSGNTIYFGEGSWLTVV.